The 17 T cell receptor beta chains below come from one sample, sequenced in a study of beta chain features in type 1 diabetes. Investigators reverse transcribed all isolated RNA, so they sequenced expressed TCRB transcripts. Profiling relied on immunoSEQ multiplex PCR, and the TCRdb table lists in-frame clones only, not all of them. The sample consists of under 300,000 clones, 27% of them appearing once. The sample was central memory CD4+ T cells from blood. The receptor source for this set is a man aged 30 to 39 in good health.

The chain combines TRBV28 with TRBJ2-1; the D is unclear. This CDR3 region has 15 residues. V lost 2 bases, J lost 0 bases, and 8 bases lay in between. Looked up from germline, CDR1 is MDHEN and CDR2 is SYDVKM. The CDR3 nucleotides read TGTGCCAGCAGTTTAAGGAGTTACTCCTACAATGAGCAGTTCTTC. This sequence encodes CASSLRSYSYNEQFF.

This clone was counted between two and nine times. The chain is built from TRBV10-3 and TRBJ2-7; D not certain. Germline assignment: CDR1 ENHRY and CDR2 SYGVKD. The V and J ends lost 4 bases and 2 bases respectively, with 6 bases between them. This CDR3 has 12 amino acids. CDR3 amino acids: CAISGDTYEQYF. DNA for the CDR3: TGTGCCATCAGTGGAGATACCTACGAGCAGTACTTC.

This clone has ten or more counts. The sample holds other DNA sequences that translate to the same CDR3. This rearrangement joins TRBV7-2 to TRBJ2-3; D is undetermined. The CDR3 runs to 13 residues. The germline CDR1 and CDR2 sequences are SGHTA and FQGNSA. Trimming removed 1 base at V and 3 bases at J, with 5 bases between. In DNA, the CDR3 is TGTGCCAGCAGCTTAGGGGTTACAGATACGCAGTATTTT. Amino acids: CASSLGVTDTQYF.

The V call is TRBV25-1, the J call TRBJ2-1; TRBD2 matches 8 bases. In germline, CDR1 is MGHDK, CDR2 SYGVNS. The CDR3 totals 15 residues. Trimming at V came to 4 bases and at J to 5 bases, leaving 7 bases not matched to a gene. This CDR3 reads CASSAPGTSHNEQFF. The CDR3 DNA reads as TGTGCCAGCAGTGCGCCCGGGACTAGTCACAATGAGCAGTTCTTC.

The chain has TRBV7-9 and TRBJ2-1, with D uncertain. This CDR3 is built from 13 residues. Germline values: CDR1 SEHNR, CDR2 FQNEAQ (reference sequence). V was pared by 2 bases and J by 10 bases, with 12 bases between. The CDR3 DNA reads TGTGCCAGCAGCTTAATTCGGGCTGGGGAGCAGTTCTTC. It encodes CASSLIRAGEQFF.

This rearrangement joins TRBV2 to TRBJ2-7, with D possibly being TRBD2 (7 bases). V was trimmed by 11 bases and J by 2 bases, leaving 13 bases between them. CDR3 length: 12 residues. Germline assignment: CDR1 SNHLY and CDR2 FYNNEI. This chain's CDR3 is CARGANPYEQYF. The CDR3 DNA sequence: TGTGCCCGGGGGGCGAACCCCTACGAGCAGTACTTC. The complete variable domain, with remaining parts taken from reference TRBV2 and TRBJ2-7, reads EPEVTQTPSHQVTQMGQEVILRCVPISNHLYFYWYRQILGQKVEFLVSFYNNEISEKSEIFDDQFSVERPDGSNFTLKIRSTKLEDSAMYFCARGANPYEQYFGPGTRLTVT.

By sample share, this clone is medium-sized. At one of its ends the junction is not consistent with the germline gene, which may arise from a read error. This chain uses TRBV10-3 with TRBJ2-1; possibly TRBD1 or TRBD2 for D (5 bases each). CDR3 size: 12 residues. In germline, CDR1 is ENHRY, CDR2 SYGVKD. The CDR3 DNA reads as TGTGCCATCAGTGAGTCACCAGGGAGTAGGATCTTC. Protein sequence: CAISESPGSRIF.

In this sample, this clone turned up many times. The chain is built from TRBV18 and TRBJ2-4; TRBD1 matches at 10 bases. Germline assignment: CDR1 KGHSH and CDR2 LQKENI. J was trimmed by 1 base and V by 3 bases; bases with no gene match: 3. There are 16 residues in the CDR3. CDR3 sequence (DNA): TGTGCCAGCTCACCTGGACAGGGGGTGGCCAAAAACATTCAGTACTTC. This sequence encodes CASSPGQGVAKNIQYF.

This clone came up a few times. The chain carries TRBV6-5 and TRBJ2-7; 10 bases agree with TRBD2. Germline values: CDR1 MNHEY, CDR2 SVGAGI. CDR3 length: 15 amino acids. J gave up 6 bases and V 6 bases, and 11 bases lay outside the gene matches. The CDR3 region has the DNA TGTGCCAGCAGCCCCGGGACTAGCGAAGGTACCGAGCAGTACTTC. This codes for CASSPGTSEGTEQYF.

There are a few counts of this clone. The chain joins TRBV29-1 to TRBJ1-5, with D perhaps TRBD1 (5 bases). The CDR3 sequence is 13 residues long. The V end was cut by 4 bases, the J end by 3 bases, with 10 bases between. The V gene's germline CDR1 is SQVTM and CDR2 ANQGSEA. CDR3 coding DNA: TGCAGCGTTGCCGAACAGGACAATCAGCCCCAGCATTTT. It specifies CSVAEQDNQPQHF. Together with reference TRBV29-1 and TRBJ1-5, the CDR3 gives the full variable domain: SAVISQKPSRDICQRGTSLTIQCQVDSQVTMMFWYRQQPGQSLTLIATANQGSEATYESGFVIDKFPISRPNLTFSTLTVSNMSPEDSSIYLCSVAEQDNQPQHFGDGTRLSIL.

The chain has TRBV11-3 and TRBJ2-1, with D maybe TRBD2 (6 bases). CDR3 length: 13 amino acids. Germline V gene data show CDR1 as SGHNT and CDR2 as YENEEA. V lost 1 base, J lost 10 bases, and 11 bases lay in between. Here the CDR3 reads CASSLAMGGEQFF. The CDR3 bases are TGTGCCAGCAGCTTAGCCATGGGAGGAGAGCAGTTCTTC.

The rearrangement joins TRBV6-6 to TRBJ2-5, with 7 bases identical to TRBD2. The V gene end was trimmed by 6 bases and the J gene end by 1 base; junction bases not matched to a gene: 5. The V gene's germline CDR1 is MNHNY and CDR2 SVGAGI (reference sequence). The CDR3 is 14 amino acids. CDR3 DNA sequence: TGTGCCAGCAGCCCTGGGGGGGGCCAAGAGACCCAGTACTTC. Translating it yields CASSPGGGQETQYF.

This clone has a count of ten or more. This chain joins TRBV5-6 and TRBJ2-3; TRBD2 is a possible D gene (6 bases). The CDR3 is made up of 14 amino acids. The ends were cut back, 5 bases at V and 1 base at J, with 11 bases in the middle. The germline V gene encodes CDR1 SGHDT and CDR2 YYEEEE. As DNA, the CDR3 is TGTGCCAGCAGTCCCCCGGGGGGCACAGATACGCAGTATTTT. Translation: CASSPPGGTDTQYF.

CDR3 sequence: CSSGDSTDTQYF. CDR3 DNA: TGCAGCTCCGGGGACAGCACAGATACGCAGTATTTT. The chain carries TRBV29-1 and TRBJ2-3; D possibly matches TRBD1 or TRBD2 (5 bases each). The CDR3 runs 12 residues. Trimming left V 8 bases short and J 0 bases short, with 9 bases between. The germline gives CDR1 SQVTM, CDR2 ANQGSEA.

The V gene is TRBV28, the J gene TRBJ2-7; D is unresolved. This CDR3 contains 13 residues. Germline V gene sequence: CDR1 MDHEN, CDR2 SYDVKM. V gave up 8 bases and J gave up 0 bases, with 11 bases separating them. CDR3 sequence: CASASSPSYEQYF. In nucleotides, the CDR3 is TGTGCCAGCGCTTCCAGCCCCTCCTACGAGCAGTACTTC.

The chain employs TRBV21-1 and TRBJ1-2; TRBD1, the D gene given by the table, was not confirmed from the DNA. TRBV21-1 is reported as a pseudogene. CDR3 length: 15 amino acids. CDR3 residues: CASSTTTGGGYGYTF. CDR3 in DNA: TGTGCCAGCAGCACTACAACAGGGGGCGGCTATGGCTACACCTTC.

This clone appeared once. The chain couples TRBV28 to TRBJ2-1; perhaps TRBD2 as D (5 bases). The CDR3 has 12 residues. The V gene lost 6 bases and the J gene lost 7 bases, with 10 bases spanning the gap. Germline values: CDR1 MDHEN, CDR2 SYDVKM. The CDR3 region is CASRAVRNEQFF. The CDR3 DNA reads TGTGCCAGCAGAGCGGTCAGGAATGAGCAGTTCTTC.